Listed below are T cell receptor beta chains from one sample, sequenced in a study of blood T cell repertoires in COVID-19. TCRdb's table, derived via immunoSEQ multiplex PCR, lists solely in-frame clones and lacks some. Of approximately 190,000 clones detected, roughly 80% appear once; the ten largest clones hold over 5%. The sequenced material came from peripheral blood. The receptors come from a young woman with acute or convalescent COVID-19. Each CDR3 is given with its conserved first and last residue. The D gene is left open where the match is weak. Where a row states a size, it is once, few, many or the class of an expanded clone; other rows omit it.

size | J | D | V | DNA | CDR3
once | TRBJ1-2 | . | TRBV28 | TGTGCCAGCAGTTTTGGTGTAGGGGGTGGCTCTAACTATGGCTACACCTTC | CASSFGVGGGSNYGYTF
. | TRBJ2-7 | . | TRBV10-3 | TGTGCCATCAGTGGGATGGGACACTACGAGCAGTACTTC | CAISGMGHYEQYF
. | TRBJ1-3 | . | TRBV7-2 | TGTGCCAGCAGCTTAGCGCGGGTCTCTGGAAACACCATATATTTT | CASSLARVSGNTIYF
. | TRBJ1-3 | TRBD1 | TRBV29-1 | TGCAGCGTCATGTATTCAACCGGGACAGCGGGAAACACCATATATTTT | CSVMYSTGTAGNTIYF
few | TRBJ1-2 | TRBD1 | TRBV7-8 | TGTGCCAGCAGCTCCTCGGGACAGAACTATGGCTACACCTTC | CASSSSGQNYGYTF
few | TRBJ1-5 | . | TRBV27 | TGTGCCAACCTCAAGGGGGGGGTGCAGAATCAGCCCCAGCATTTT | CANLKGGVQNQPQHF
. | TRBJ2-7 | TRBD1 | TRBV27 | TGTGCCAGCAGCTATACGACAGGGACCCCCTACGAGCAGTACTTC | CASSYTTGTPYEQYF
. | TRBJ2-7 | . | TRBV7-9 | TGTGCCAGCAGCTTAGGGGCCTCCTACGAGCAGTACTTC | CASSLGASYEQYF
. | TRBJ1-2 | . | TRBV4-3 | TGCGCCAGCAGCCAGGCTATCGGGACTAACTATGGCTACACCTTC | CASSQAIGTNYGYTF
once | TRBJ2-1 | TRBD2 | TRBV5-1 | TGCGCCAGCAGCTCGGCTAGCGGGGGGGCCGGGGTGCAGTTCTTC | CASSSASGGAGVQFF
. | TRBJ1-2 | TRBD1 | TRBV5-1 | TGCGCCAGCAGCGCCTCACAGGGGAACTATGGCTACACCTTC | CASSASQGNYGYTF
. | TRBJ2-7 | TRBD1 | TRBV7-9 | TGTGCCAGCAGCCCCCGGACAGGGGCCTACGAGCAGTACTTC | CASSPRTGAYEQYF
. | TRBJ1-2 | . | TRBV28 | TGTGCCAGCAGTCCCAGTCAGGGCTATGGCTACACCTTC | CASSPSQGYGYTF
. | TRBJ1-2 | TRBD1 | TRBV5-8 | TGTGCCAGCAGCTTAAGACAGGGGCCGGGAGGCTACACCTTC | CASSLRQGPGGYTF
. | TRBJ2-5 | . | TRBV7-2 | TGTGCCAGCAGCCACTCGATTGGGGGGGCGTACCAAGAGACCCAGTACTTC | CASSHSIGGAYQETQYF
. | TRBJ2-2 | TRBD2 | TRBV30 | TGTGCCTGGACCAGGAAAGGTGGGAGGGTCACCGGGGAGCTGTTTTTT | CAWTRKGGRVTGELFF
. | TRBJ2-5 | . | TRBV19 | TGTGCCAGTAGTATAGGCAGGGTGGAGACCCAGTACTTC | CASSIGRVETQYF
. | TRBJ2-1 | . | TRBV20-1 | TGCAGTGCTACCACATCCAATGAGCAGTTCTTC | CSATTSNEQFF
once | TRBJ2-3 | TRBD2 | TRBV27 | TGTGCCAGCAGCCTAACTAGCGGGAGAGATACGCAGTATTTT | CASSLTSGRDTQYF
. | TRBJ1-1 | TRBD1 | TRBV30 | TGTGCCTGGAGTGTATCAGGGGGCATCGGTGAAGCTTTCTTT | CAWSVSGGIGEAFF
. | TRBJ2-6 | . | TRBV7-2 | TGTGCCAGCAGATCTACAGGGTCCGGGGCCAACGTCCTGACTTTC | CASRSTGSGANVLTF
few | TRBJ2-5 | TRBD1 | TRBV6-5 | TGTGCCAGCAGGTCACAGGGGTGGGAGACCCAGTACTTC | CASRSQGWETQYF
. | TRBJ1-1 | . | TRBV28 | TGTGCCAGCAGGCACGTCCCAGGTCCAGCTTTCTTT | CASRHVPGPAFF
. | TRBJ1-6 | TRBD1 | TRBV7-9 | TGTGCCAGAAAACTCGGGGACAGGGTTAATTCACCCCTCCACTTT | CARKLGDRVNSPLHF
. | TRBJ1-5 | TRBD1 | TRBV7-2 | TGTGCCAGCAGCTCTGCCGGGACAGGGGCGACAAATCAGCCCCAGCATTTT | CASSSAGTGATNQPQHF
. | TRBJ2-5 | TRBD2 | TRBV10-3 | TGTGCCATCAAGGGACTAGCGGGGGAGACCCAGTACTTC | CAIKGLAGETQYF
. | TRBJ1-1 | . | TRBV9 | TGTGCCAGCAGCGAGGCAGGGCAACCGAACACTGAAGCTTTCTTT | CASSEAGQPNTEAFF
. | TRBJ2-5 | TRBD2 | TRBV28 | TGTGCCAGCAGCCCCGGGGGGGACCAAGAGACCCAGTACTTC | CASSPGGDQETQYF
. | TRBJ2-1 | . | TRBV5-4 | TGTGCCAGCACCCCAGATATAGCGATAAGGGATGAGCAGTTCTTC | CASTPDIAIRDEQFF
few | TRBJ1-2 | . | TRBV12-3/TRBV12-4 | TGTGCCAGCAGTTCGGCGACAGTGAATGGCTACACCTTC | CASSSATVNGYTF
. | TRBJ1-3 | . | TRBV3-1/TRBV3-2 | TGTGCCAGCAGCGCCAGATGGGGGGGCGGTCGGGCGAGCTCTGGAAACACCATATATTTT | CASSARWGGGRASSGNTIYF
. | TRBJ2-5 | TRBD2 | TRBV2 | TGTGCCAGCAGTGCCCCGGGGGCGCTAGCGGGGGAGGAGACCCAGTACTTC | CASSAPGALAGEETQYF
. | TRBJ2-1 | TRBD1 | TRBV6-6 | TGTGCCAGCAGTTACAGGGACAGGGGGCGCCCCAATGAGCAGTTCTTC | CASSYRDRGRPNEQFF
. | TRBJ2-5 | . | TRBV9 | TGTGCCAGCAGCGTAGGTTCCAGGGGAGCCCAAGAGACCCAGTACTTC | CASSVGSRGAQETQYF
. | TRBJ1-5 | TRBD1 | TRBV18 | TGTGCCAGCTCAGGGACAGGGGGCCATCAGCCCCAGCATTTT | CASSGTGGHQPQHF
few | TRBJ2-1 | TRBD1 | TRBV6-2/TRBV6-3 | TGTGCCAGCAGTGTTCTTGAGACAGGGCTTTACAATGAGCAGTTCTTC | CASSVLETGLYNEQFF
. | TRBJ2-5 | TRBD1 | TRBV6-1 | TGTGCCAGCAGTTCCCCCTTGGACAGGGCGGAGACCCAGTACTTC | CASSSPLDRAETQYF
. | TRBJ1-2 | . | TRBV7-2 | TGTGCCAGCAGCTTAGCCGGGGGCTATGGCTACACCTTC | CASSLAGGYGYTF
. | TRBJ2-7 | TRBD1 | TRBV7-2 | TGTGCCAGCAGCACCAACAGGGGCTACGAGCAGTACTTC | CASSTNRGYEQYF
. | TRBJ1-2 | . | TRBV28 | TGTGCCAGCAGTCCAACAGGGTCCAACTATGGCTACACCTTC | CASSPTGSNYGYTF
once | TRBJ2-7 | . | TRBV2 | TGTGCCAGCAGCGTCTCCTACGAGCAGTACTTC | CASSVSYEQYF
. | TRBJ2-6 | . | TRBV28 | TGTGCCAGCAGTGCCCCGGTCGGGACAACGAACTCTGGGGCCAACGTCCTGACTTTC | CASSAPVGTTNSGANVLTF
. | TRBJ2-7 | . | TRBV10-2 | TGCGCCGCCCAGACTCAGACCTACGAGCAGTACTTC | CAAQTQTYEQYF
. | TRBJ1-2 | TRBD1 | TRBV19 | TGTGCCAGGGGGGACAGTAACTATGGCTACACCTTC | CARGDSNYGYTF
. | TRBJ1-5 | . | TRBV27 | TGTGCCAGCAGTTTAAACAGGGTTGGCGGCAGTCAGCCCCAGCATTTT | CASSLNRVGGSQPQHF
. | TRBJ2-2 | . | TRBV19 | TGTGCCAGTAGTGTCACAGGAGATACCGGGGAGCTGTTTTTT | CASSVTGDTGELFF
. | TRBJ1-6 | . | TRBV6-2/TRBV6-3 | TGTGCCAGCAGTTACGGGGCAGGGCGGAATTCACCCCTCCACTTT | CASSYGAGRNSPLHF
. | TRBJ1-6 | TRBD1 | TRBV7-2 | TGTGCCAGCAGCTACCAGTCTACAGGGGGTTCCCATTCACCCCTCCACTTT | CASSYQSTGGSHSPLHF
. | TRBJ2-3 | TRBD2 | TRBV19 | TGTGCCAGTAGTATCGGGACTAGCGGGGGTACAGATACGCAGTATTTT | CASSIGTSGGTDTQYF
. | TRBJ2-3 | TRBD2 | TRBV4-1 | TGCGCCAGCAGCCAATATAGCGGGGGGCCTAACACAGATACGCAGTATTTT | CASSQYSGGPNTDTQYF
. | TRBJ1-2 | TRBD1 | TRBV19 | TGTGCCAGTAGTATACAAAACCGGGACAGCTATGGCTACACCTTC | CASSIQNRDSYGYTF